This T cell receptor (beta chain) was identified during a study of blood T cell repertoires in COVID-19 (dated by TCRdb to the early 2020s). For the study in its entirety: Samples from collaborators originated in the United States, Italy and Spain and spanned both the acute and convalescent phases of COVID-19. Samples were obtained from the ongoing ImmuneRACE study (first 160 participants) and from 1,000 to 1,500 subjects provided by 6 global collaborators. The prospective study material was composed of cDNA or gDNA derived from T cells, B-cell-depleted T cells, or PBMCs. The repertoires were released in a freely available public database intended as a resource for research on the immune response to SARS-CoV-2. The sample metadata nearly always contained a de-identified subject ID, COVID-19 status, age in years and sex. Where available, HLA class I and class II types were obtained from metadata supplied by the sample provider rather than from assay-based typing. Subjects who had been exposed to COVID-19, were actively infected with it, or had recovered from it provided the deeply sampled blood TCRbeta repertoires that made up the dataset.

Whole blood was collected in K2EDTA tubes by collaborating institutions according to the institutions' own protocols. For TCRbeta analysis, collaborators shipped samples in one of three forms: frozen whole blood, isolated PBMCs, or DNA extracted from either of those sample types. TCRbeta CDR3 regions were amplified from genomic DNA using the immunoSEQ Assay, a bias-controlled multiplex PCR. On the authors' methods: Nucleated cell counts per sample were estimated from amplification of reference gene primers within the assay. Sequence reads were collapsed and filtered to measure the absolute abundance of every unique TCRbeta CDR3 rearrangement. For each sample, productive Simpson clonality was calculated as the square root of Simpson's diversity index across productive rearrangements. The clones in this table, taken by TCRdb from immuneACCESS, are in-frame only. Not every clone is retained; where verified, under half of the shortfall comes from an unresolved V gene, and the cause of the rest is unknown. The DNA was the basis for D and trimming; V, J and clone size are from that table. The sample has more than 300,000 clones on record, about 83% of them singletons. The top ten hold 1% to 1.5% of the sample.

With respect to this clone: Its antigen remains unidentified. No base quality values were provided; no much bigger clone lies one nucleotide off.

CDR1 and CDR2 are drawn from the germline V gene: KGHSH, LQKENI. Trimming removed 0 bases from V and 3 bases from J, leaving 10 bases between the germline ends. Taken from cysteine to phenylalanine, the CDR3 has 15 residues. The DNA shown is the 45-base CDR3, in frame from base 1. General study outcomes and caveats: Clinical and demographic metadata were provided uncurated, with the amount varying by source and participant.

Sequenced material: peripheral blood. The V and J genes are TRBV18 and TRBJ2-3; the D gene assignment is ambiguous. This TCR was recovered from a woman aged 45 to 65 with acute or convalescent COVID-19. DNA sequence: TGTGCCAGCTCACCACCCCAACTACTAACAGATACGCAGTATTTT. Translated, it reads CASSPPQLLTDTQYF.